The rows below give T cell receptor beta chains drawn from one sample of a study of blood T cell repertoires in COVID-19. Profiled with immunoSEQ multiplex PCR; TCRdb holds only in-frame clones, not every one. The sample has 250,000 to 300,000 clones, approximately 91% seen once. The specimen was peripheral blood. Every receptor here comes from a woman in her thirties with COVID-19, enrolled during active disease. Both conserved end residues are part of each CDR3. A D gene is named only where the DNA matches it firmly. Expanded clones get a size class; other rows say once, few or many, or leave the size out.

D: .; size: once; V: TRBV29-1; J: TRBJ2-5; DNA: TGCAGCGGAGGGGACTACCAAGAGACCCAGTACTTC; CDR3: CSGGDYQETQYF
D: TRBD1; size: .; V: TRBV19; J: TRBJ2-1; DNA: TGTGCCAGTAGTTGGGGACAGGGTGGTCACAATGAGCAGTTCTTC; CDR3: CASSWGQGGHNEQFF
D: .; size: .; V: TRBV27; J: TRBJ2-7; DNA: TGTGCCAGCAGTTTAAAAATCGGCTCCTACGAGCAGTACTTC; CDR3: CASSLKIGSYEQYF
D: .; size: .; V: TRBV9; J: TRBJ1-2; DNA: TGTGCCAGCAGCGTAGGGTCTAAGGGTCAGGGCGGCTATGGCTACACCTTC; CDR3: CASSVGSKGQGGYGYTF
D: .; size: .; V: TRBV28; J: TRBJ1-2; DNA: TGTGCCAGCACCCTCCAGGGTTTTGGCTACACCTTC; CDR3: CASTLQGFGYTF
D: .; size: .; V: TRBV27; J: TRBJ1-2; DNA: TGTGCCAGCAGTTTTTCCCCCAGGGTTTATGGCTACACCTTC; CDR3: CASSFSPRVYGYTF
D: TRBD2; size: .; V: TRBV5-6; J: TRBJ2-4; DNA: TGTGCCAGCAGCTTCGGGGCTAGCGGGAGTGGGGAAAACATTCAGTACTTC; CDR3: CASSFGASGSGENIQYF
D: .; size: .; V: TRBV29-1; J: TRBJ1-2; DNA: TGCAGCGCCGGCACCAGGGTAGACTATGGCTACACCTTC; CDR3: CSAGTRVDYGYTF
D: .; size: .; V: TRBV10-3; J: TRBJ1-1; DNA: TGTGCCATAGGACACGGTGGCACTGAAGCTTTCTTT; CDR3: CAIGHGGTEAFF
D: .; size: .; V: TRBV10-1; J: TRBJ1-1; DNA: TGCGCCAGCAGTGAGTCCGGGGGGATTTTCAACACTGAAGCTTTCTTT; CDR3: CASSESGGIFNTEAFF
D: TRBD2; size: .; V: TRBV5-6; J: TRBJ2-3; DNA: TGTGCCAGCAGCCCGGGACTAGCGGGAGTTGGTACGCAGTATTTT; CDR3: CASSPGLAGVGTQYF
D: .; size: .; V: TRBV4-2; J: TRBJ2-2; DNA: TGTGCCAGCAAGCCAAGGATTAGCGGGAACACCGGGGAGCTGTTTTTT; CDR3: CASKPRISGNTGELFF
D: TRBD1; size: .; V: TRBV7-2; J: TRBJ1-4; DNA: TGTGCCAGCAGCTTTCAGGGGGGTTCGGAAAAACTGTTTTTT; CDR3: CASSFQGGSEKLFF
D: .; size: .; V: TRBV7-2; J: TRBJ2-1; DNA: TGTGCCAGCAGCCCTTCCTACAATGAGCAGTTCTTC; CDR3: CASSPSYNEQFF
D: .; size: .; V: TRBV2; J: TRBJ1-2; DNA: TGTGCCAGCGAAGGGGGAATTCGCGGCTATGGCTACACCTTC; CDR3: CASEGGIRGYGYTF
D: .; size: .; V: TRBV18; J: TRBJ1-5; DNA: TGTGCCAGCTCACCCGGGATCCTCAATCAGCCCCAGCATTTT; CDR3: CASSPGILNQPQHF
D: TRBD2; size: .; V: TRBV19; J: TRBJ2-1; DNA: TGTGCCAGTAGCCTATTCGGACTAGCGGGAGGGGTCTACAATGAGCAGTTCTTC; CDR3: CASSLFGLAGGVYNEQFF
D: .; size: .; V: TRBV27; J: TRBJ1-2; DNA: TGTGCCAGCAGTTTCAGGGCCTCCTATGGCTACACCTTC; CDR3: CASSFRASYGYTF
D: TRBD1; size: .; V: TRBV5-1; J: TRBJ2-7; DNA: TGCGCCAGCAGCTTGGAAGGGACAGTATCCTACGAGCAGTACTTC; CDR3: CASSLEGTVSYEQYF
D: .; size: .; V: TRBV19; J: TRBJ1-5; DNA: TGTGCCAGTACCACGGCGGGGCCTCAGCCCCAGCATTTT; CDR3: CASTTAGPQPQHF
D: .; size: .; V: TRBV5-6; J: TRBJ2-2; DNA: TGTGCCAGCAGCTTCAGGGAGAACACCGGGGAGCTGTTTTTT; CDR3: CASSFRENTGELFF
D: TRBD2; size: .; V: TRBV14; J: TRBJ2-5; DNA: TGTGCCAGCAGCCTACTAGCGGGGGAGACCCAGTACTTC; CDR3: CASSLLAGETQYF
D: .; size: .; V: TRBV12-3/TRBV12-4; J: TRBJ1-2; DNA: TGTGCCAGCAGTCTCAGGGAGGAGTATGGCTACACCTTC; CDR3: CASSLREEYGYTF
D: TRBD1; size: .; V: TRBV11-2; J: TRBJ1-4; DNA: TGTGCCAGCAGCGTCACAGGGGGCTCAACTAATGAAAAACTGTTTTTT; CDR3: CASSVTGGSTNEKLFF
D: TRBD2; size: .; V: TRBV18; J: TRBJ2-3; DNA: TGTGCCAGCTCACCCTTCGCGGGAGGTGTCACAGATACGCAGTATTTT; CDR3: CASSPFAGGVTDTQYF
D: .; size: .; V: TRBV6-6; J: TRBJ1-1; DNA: TGTGCCAGCAGTTACAGGTCGGCGGGGTTTGACACTGAAGCTTTCTTT; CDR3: CASSYRSAGFDTEAFF
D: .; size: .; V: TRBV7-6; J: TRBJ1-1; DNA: TGTGCCAGCAGCTATCGAGGGAACACTGAAGCTTTCTTT; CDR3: CASSYRGNTEAFF
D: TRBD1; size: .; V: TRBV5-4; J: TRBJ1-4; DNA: TGTGCCAGCAGCTTGGGTGGAGGGACAGTTAATGAAAAACTGTTTTTT; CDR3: CASSLGGGTVNEKLFF
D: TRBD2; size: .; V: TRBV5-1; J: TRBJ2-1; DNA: TGCGCCAGCAGCTTGGAGACTAGCGGGAAGGCGTTCTTC; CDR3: CASSLETSGKAFF
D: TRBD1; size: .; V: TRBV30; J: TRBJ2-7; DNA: TGTGCCTGGAGTGTACCCGGGACAGGGAGCTACGAGCAGTACTTC; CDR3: CAWSVPGTGSYEQYF
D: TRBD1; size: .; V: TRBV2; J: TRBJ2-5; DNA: TGTGCCAGCCTGACAGGGGTGAAGACCCAGTACTTC; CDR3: CASLTGVKTQYF
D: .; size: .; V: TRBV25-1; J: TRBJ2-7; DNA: TGTGCCAGCAGTCCCCTTACTACTTACGAGCAGTACTTC; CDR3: CASSPLTTYEQYF
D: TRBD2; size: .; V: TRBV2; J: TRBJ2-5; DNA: TGTGCCAGCAGGGGATCGGGAGGGTTGGAGACCCAGTACTTC; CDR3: CASRGSGGLETQYF
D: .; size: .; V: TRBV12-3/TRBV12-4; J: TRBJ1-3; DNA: TGTGCCAGCAGCGACAGCTCTGGAAACACCATATATTTT; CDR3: CASSDSSGNTIYF
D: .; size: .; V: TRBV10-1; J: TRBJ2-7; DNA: TGCGCCAGCAGTGGTGGTGTGTCGGGGGGCGCTTACGAGCAGTACTTC; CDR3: CASSGGVSGGAYEQYF
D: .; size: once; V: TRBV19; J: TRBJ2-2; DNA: TGTGCCAGTAGTATAGCGGGAGTGGACACCGGGGAGCTGTTTTTT; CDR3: CASSIAGVDTGELFF
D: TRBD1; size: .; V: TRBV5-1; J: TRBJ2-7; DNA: TGCGCCAGCAGCCAGGGGACAGGGGTCTACGAGCAGTACTTC; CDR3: CASSQGTGVYEQYF
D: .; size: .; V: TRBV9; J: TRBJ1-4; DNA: TGTGCCAGCAGCGTAGCGGCCAGGATTAATGAAAAACTGTTTTTT; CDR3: CASSVAARINEKLFF
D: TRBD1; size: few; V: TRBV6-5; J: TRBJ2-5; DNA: TGTGCCAGCACCCCAGGGCAGGGGGCCGGAGAGACCCAGTACTTC; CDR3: CASTPGQGAGETQYF
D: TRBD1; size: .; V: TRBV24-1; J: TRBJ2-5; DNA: TGTGCCACCAGTGATAATAATGGACAGGGGGCGGAAAAGACCCAGTACTTC; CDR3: CATSDNNGQGAEKTQYF
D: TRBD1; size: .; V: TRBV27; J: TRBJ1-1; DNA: TGTGCCAGCAGCTTACAGGGGGAGGAGACTGAAGCTTTCTTT; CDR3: CASSLQGEETEAFF
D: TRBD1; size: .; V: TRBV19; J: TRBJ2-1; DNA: TGTGCCAGTAGACTGGACAGGGCCAATGAGCAGTTCTTC; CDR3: CASRLDRANEQFF
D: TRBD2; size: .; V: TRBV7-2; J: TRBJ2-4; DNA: TGTGCCAGCAGCGCCTCCCGCGGGGGAAACATTCAGTACTTC; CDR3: CASSASRGGNIQYF
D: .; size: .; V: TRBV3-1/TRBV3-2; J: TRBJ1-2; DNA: TGTGCCAGCAGCCTTTGGGAGCGTGCGGACTATGGCTACACCTTC; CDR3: CASSLWERADYGYTF
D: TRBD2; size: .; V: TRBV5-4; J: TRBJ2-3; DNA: TGTGCCAGCAGCTCCGGGACTAGTTTCCTTACGCAGTATTTT; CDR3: CASSSGTSFLTQYF